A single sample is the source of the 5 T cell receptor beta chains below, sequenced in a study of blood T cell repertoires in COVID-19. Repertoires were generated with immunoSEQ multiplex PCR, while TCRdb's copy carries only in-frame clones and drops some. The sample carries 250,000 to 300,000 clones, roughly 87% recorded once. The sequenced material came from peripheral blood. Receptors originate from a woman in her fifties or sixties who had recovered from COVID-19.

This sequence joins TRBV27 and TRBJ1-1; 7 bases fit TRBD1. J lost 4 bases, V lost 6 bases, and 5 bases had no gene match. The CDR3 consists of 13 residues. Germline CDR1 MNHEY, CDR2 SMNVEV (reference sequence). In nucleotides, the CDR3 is TGTGCCAGCAGCCTTGGACAGGCCACTGAAGCTTTCTTT. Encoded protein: CASSLGQATEAFF.

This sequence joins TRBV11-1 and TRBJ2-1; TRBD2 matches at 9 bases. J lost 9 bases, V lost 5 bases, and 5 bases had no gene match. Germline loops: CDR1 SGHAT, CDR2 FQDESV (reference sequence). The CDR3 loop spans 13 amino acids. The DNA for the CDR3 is TGTGCCAGCAGCCCACGACTAGCGGCTGAGCAGTTCTTC. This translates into CASSPRLAAEQFF.

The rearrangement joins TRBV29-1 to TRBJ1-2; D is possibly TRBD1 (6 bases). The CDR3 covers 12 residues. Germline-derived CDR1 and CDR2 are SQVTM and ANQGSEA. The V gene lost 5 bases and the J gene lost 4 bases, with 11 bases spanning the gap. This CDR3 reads CSVTPDSYGYTF. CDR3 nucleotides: TGCAGCGTTACCCCGGACAGCTATGGCTACACCTTC. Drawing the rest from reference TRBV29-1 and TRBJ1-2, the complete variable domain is SAVISQKPSRDICQRGTSLTIQCQVDSQVTMMFWYRQQPGQSLTLIATANQGSEATYESGFVIDKFPISRPNLTFSTLTVSNMSPEDSSIYLCSVTPDSYGYTFGSGTRLTVV.

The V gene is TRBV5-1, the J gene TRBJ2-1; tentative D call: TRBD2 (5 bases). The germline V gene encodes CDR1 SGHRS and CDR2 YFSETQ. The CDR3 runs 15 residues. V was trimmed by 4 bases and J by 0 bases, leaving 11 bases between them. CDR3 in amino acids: CASSGLAFSYNEQFF. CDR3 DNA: TGCGCCAGCAGCGGACTGGCTTTCTCCTACAATGAGCAGTTCTTC.

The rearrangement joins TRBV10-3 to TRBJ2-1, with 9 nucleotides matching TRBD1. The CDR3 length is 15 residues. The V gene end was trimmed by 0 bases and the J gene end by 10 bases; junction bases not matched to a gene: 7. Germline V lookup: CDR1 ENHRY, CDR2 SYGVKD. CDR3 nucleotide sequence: TGTGCCATCAGTGAGTCGGGGACAGGGACTTTCGAGCAGTTCTTC. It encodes CAISESGTGTFEQFF.